Listed here is a single TCR beta chain. Possible read error: a much larger clone is one base away. For the second PCR, which ran for roughly 7 to 11 cycles, a sample-barcoded 5' primer and a J-beta primer mix were used. TCRdb fed the 5' RACE reads into MiXCR, producing one record per CDR3 protein. The table records about 670,000 distinct CDR3 sequences, 40% to 50% of them present only once. The V and J ends lost 7 bases and 3 bases respectively, with 18 bases between them. The CDR3 runs to 14 residues. Germline CDR1 and CDR2: SQVTM and ANQGSEA. This sample is drawn from a study of blood T cells in healthy people across ages.

The source material was blood. The receptor was derived from a man older than 75 in good health. The rearrangement uses TRBV29-1 and TRBJ1-2, with no clear D. In nucleotides, the CDR3 is TGCAGCGCTGAGGAGAGGGAGGACCACTATGGCTACACCTTC. Protein product: CSAEEREDHYGYTF.